This TCR beta chain was sequenced in a study of OX40 agonist ivuxolimab in advanced cancers. Study details: Of mixed ages from about 23 to 90 and averaging roughly 64 years, the group was just under 85% male. Three dose-escalation patients had partial responses: one with hepatocellular carcinoma and two with cutaneous melanoma.

As to this clone: The antigen is undetermined.

The CDR3 has 12 amino acids. Germline V gene sequence: CDR1 SGDLS, CDR2 YYNGEE. Trimming pared 3 bases from V and 9 bases from J, leaving 7 bases between. Libraries were prepared by immunoSEQ multiplex PCR; TCRdb keeps only in-frame clonotypes and omits some of them. The sample includes roughly 49,000 clones, 88% of them seen just once. Study-level points and caveats: Partial responders dosed at 0.1-3.0 mg/kg displayed clonal expansion ranking among the lowest.

This rearrangement joins TRBV9 to TRBJ1-6; D gene unclear. Sequencing was performed on CD4+ or CD8+ T cells sorted from blood, taken in a trial of the OX40 agonist ivuxolimab. The TCR sequence derives from an adult with an advanced solid tumor such as melanoma, head and neck, liver or kidney cancer. As DNA, the CDR3 is TGTGCCAGCAGCGCGGGAGGTTCACCCCTCCACTTT. Protein sequence: CASSAGGSPLHF.